This T cell receptor (beta chain) stems from a study of blood T cell repertoires in COVID-19 (dated by TCRdb to 2018 to 2020). For context, the study as a whole: The collaborator samples originated in the United States, Italy and Spain and spanned the acute and convalescent phases of COVID-19. The material from the prospective study consisted of cDNA or gDNA derived from T cells, B-cell-depleted T cells, or PBMCs. The dataset comprised deeply sampled blood TCRbeta repertoires from subjects exposed to, actively infected with, or recovered from COVID-19. The repertoires were released in a freely available public database meant as a resource for research on the immune response to SARS-CoV-2. Samples came from the ongoing ImmuneRACE study (first 160 participants) plus 1,254 subjects from 6 global collaborators. The sample metadata nearly always contained a de-identified subject ID, COVID-19 status, age in years and sex. Where available, HLA class I and class II types were taken from metadata supplied by the sample provider and were not determined by assay-based typing. The paper as a whole reports these results and caveats: Clinical and demographic metadata were provided uncurated, with the amount varying by source and participant.

On this clone: What this receptor recognizes is not known. No qualities accompany the bases; no much larger clone lies one base away.

TCRbeta CDR3 regions were amplified from genomic DNA using the immunoSEQ Assay, a bias-controlled multiplex PCR. On the authors' methods: The number of nucleated cells in each sample was estimated from the amplification of reference gene primers within the assay. To quantify the absolute abundance of each unique TCRbeta CDR3 rearrangement, sequence reads were collapsed and filtered. For each sample, productive Simpson clonality was calculated as the square root of Simpson's diversity index across productive rearrangements. TCRdb mirrors the immuneACCESS table, restricted to in-frame sequences. Some clones are absent from its copies; in checked studies, under half trace to an unresolved V gene, and the reason for the others is unknown. V, J and clone size were drawn from that table, and D and trimming were deduced from the DNA. The sample profile shows some 110,000 clones; around 83% of them were found once. The biggest ten clones account for roughly 1.5% of the sample.

Whole blood was collected in K2EDTA tubes by collaborating institutions according to the institutions' own protocols. For TCRbeta analysis, collaborators shipped samples as frozen whole blood, isolated PBMCs, or DNA extracted from either of those sample types. The germline V gene (reference sequence) provides CDR1 MNHNY and CDR2 SVGAGI. From its cysteine to its phenylalanine, the CDR3 spans 15 amino acids. Of the read, only the CDR3 DNA is kept; its 45 bases are in frame from base 1. Cut back by 7 bases and 0 bases, the V and J ends lie 10 bases apart. This TCR was sampled from a man in his forties with acute or convalescent COVID-19. The sample taken for sequencing was peripheral blood. The chain couples TRBV6-6 to TRBJ1-6, with the D segment identity uncertain. The nucleotide sequence reads TGTGCCAGCAAAACAGAGAGCTCCTATAATTCACCCCTCCACTTT. This gives the protein CASKTESSYNSPLHF.